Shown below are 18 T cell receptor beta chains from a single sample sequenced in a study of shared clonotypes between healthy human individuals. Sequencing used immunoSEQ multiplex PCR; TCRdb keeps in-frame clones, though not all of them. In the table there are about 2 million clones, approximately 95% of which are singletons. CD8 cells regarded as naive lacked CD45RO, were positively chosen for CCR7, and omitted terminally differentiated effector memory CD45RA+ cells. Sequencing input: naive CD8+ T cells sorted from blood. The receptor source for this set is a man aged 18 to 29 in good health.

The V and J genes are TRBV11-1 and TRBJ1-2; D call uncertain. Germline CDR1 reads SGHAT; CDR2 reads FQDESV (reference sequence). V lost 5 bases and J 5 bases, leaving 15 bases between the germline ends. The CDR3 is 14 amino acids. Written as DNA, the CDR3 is TGTGCCAGCAGCCCGACGGAAACTTTGTATGGCTACACCTTC. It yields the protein CASSPTETLYGYTF.

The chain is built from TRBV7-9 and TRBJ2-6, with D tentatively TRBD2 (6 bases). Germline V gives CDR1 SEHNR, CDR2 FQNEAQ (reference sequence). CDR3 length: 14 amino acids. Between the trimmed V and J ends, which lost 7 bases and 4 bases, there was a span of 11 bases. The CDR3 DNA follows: TGTGCCAGCACCGGGGGTCCCGGGGCCAACGTCCTGACTTTC. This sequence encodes CASTGGPGANVLTF.

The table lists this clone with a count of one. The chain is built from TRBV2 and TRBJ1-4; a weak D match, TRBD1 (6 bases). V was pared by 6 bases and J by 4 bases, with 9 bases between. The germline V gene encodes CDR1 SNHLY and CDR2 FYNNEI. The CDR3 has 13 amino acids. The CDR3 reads CASRRTVNEKLFF. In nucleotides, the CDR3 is TGTGCCAGCAGAAGGACAGTTAATGAAAAACTGTTTTTT.

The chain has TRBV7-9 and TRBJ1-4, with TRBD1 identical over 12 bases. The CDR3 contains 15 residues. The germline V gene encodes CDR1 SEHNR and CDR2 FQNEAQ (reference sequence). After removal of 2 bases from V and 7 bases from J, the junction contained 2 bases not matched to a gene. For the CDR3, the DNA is TGTGCCAGCAGCTTAACGGGACAGGGGGCTGAAAAACTGTTTTTT. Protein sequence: CASSLTGQGAEKLFF.

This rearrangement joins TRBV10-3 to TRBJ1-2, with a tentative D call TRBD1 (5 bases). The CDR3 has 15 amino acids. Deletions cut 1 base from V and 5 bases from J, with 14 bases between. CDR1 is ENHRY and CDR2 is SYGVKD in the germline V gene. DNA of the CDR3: TGTGCCATCAGTGAGTTCAGGGCTGGGAGGTATGGCTACACCTTC. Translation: CAISEFRAGRYGYTF.

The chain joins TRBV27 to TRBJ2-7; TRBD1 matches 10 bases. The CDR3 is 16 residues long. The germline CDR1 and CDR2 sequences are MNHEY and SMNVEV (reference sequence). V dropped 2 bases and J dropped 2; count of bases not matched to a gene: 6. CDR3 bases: TGTGCCAGCAGTTTACTGACAGGGGGCAGTCCCTACGAGCAGTACTTC. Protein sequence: CASSLLTGGSPYEQYF.

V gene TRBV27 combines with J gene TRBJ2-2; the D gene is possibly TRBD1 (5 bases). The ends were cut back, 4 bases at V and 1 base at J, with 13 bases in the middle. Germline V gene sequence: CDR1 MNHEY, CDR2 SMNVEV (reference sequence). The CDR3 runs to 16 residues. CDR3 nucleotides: TGTGCCAGCAGTTCTCGACAGACGATGAACACCGGGGAGCTGTTTTTT. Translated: CASSSRQTMNTGELFF.

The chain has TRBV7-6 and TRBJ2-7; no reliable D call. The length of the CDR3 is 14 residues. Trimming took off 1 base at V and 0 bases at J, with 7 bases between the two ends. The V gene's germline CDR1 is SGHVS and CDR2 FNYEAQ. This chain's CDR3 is CASSLVQSSYEQYF. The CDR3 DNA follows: TGTGCCAGCAGCTTAGTACAGAGCTCCTACGAGCAGTACTTC.

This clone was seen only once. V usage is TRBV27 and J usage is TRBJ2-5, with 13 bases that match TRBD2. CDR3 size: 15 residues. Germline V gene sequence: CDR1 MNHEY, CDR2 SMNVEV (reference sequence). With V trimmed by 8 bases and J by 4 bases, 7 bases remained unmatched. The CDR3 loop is CASAGTSGEGETQYF. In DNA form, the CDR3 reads TGTGCCAGCGCCGGGACTAGCGGGGAGGGAGAGACCCAGTACTTC.

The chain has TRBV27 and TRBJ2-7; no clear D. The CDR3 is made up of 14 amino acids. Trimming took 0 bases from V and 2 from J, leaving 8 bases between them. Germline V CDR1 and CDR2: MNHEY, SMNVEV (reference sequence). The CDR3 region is CASSLSGKTYEQYF. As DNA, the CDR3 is TGTGCCAGCAGTTTATCAGGGAAAACCTACGAGCAGTACTTC.

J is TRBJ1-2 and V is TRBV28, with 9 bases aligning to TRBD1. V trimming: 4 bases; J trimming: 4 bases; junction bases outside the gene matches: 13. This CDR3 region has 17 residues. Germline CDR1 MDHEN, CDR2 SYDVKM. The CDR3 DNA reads TGTGCCAGCAGTTACACGGGGGACAGGGCCGCCCTCTATGGCTACACCTTC. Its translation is CASSYTGDRAALYGYTF.

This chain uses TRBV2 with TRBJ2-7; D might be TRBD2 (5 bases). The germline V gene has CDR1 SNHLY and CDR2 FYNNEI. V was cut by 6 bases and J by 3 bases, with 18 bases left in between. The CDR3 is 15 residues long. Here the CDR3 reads CASSDTTILGYEQYF. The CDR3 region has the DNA TGTGCCAGCAGCGACACCACCATACTAGGCTACGAGCAGTACTTC.

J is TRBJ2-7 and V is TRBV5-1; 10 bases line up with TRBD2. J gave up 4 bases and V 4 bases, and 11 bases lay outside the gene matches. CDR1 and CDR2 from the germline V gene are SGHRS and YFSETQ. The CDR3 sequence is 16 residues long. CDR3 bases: TGCGCCAGCAGCAACTCCGGGACTAGCGACTTATACGAGCAGTACTTC. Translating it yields CASSNSGTSDLYEQYF.

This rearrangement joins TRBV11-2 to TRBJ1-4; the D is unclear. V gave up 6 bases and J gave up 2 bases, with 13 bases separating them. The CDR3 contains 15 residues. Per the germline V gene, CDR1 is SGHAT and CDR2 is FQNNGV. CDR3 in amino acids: CASRLMGSTNEKLFF. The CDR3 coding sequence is TGTGCCAGCAGGTTAATGGGCAGTACTAATGAAAAACTGTTTTTT.

In DNA form, the CDR3 reads TGCGCCAGCGGCGACCTTGTGATCTATGGCTACACCTTC. Translating gives CASGDLVIYGYTF. The J gene is TRBJ1-2, the V gene TRBV4-1; D not certain. Trimming left V 8 bases short and J 4 bases short, with 14 bases between. Germline V gives CDR1 MGHRA, CDR2 YSYEKL. This CDR3 region has 13 residues.

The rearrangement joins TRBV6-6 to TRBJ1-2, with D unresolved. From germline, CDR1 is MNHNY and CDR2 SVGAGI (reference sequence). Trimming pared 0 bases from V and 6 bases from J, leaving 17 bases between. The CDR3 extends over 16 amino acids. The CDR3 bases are TGTGCCAGCAGTTACTCATTATTCGGGGAAGGGAATGGCTACACCTTC. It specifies CASSYSLFGEGNGYTF.

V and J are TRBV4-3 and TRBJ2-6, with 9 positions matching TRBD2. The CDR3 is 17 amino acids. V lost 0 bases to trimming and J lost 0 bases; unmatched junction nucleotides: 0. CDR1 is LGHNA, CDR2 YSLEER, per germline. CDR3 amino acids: CASSQDSGSSGANVLTF. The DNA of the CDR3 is TGCGCCAGCAGCCAAGATAGCGGGAGCTCTGGGGCCAACGTCCTGACTTTC.

CDR3 DNA: TGTGCCAGCAGCTTGTCCCGGCGTCGGGGGGGCCCCGGGGAGCTGTTTTTT. It yields the protein CASSLSRRRGGPGELFF. The V gene is TRBV5-6, the J gene TRBJ2-2; TRBD2 aligns across 8 bases. The CDR3 is 17 residues long. V lost 1 base and J lost 6; bases outside the gene matches: 11. CDR1 SGHDT and CDR2 YYEEEE come from the germline V gene.